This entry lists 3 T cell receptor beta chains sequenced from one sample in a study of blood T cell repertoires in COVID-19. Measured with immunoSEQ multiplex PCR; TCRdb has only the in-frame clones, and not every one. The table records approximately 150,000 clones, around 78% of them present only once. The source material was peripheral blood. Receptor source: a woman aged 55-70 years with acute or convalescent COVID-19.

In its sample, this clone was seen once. The chain's CDR3 is CASSPGLASFVEFF. The CDR3 DNA sequence: TGTGCCAGCAGCCCGGGACTAGCCTCTTTCGTAGAGTTCTTC. This sequence joins TRBV7-2 and TRBJ2-1, with 9 positions matching TRBD2. Germline V gives CDR1 SGHTA, CDR2 FQGNSA. The trim removed 5 bases at V and 14 bases at J, leaving 13 bases unmatched. There are 14 residues in the CDR3.

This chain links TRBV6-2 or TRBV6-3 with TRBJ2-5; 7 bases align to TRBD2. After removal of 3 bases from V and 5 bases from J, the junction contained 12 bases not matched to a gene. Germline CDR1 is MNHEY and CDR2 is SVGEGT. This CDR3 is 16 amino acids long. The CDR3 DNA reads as TGTGCCAGCAGTTATCCAGCGGGACCCTCCGGGGAGACCCAGTACTTC. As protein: CASSYPAGPSGETQYF.

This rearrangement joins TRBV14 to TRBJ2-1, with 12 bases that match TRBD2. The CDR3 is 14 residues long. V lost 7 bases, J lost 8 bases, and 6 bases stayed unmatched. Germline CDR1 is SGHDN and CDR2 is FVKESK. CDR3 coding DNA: TGTGCCAGCATGACTAGCGGGAGACCCCATGAGCAGTTCTTC. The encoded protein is CASMTSGRPHEQFF. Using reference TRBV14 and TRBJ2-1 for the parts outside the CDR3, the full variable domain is EAGVTQFPSHSVIEKGQTVTLRCDPISGHDNLYWYRRVMGKEIKFLLHFVKESKQDESGMPNNRFLAERTGGTYSTLKVQPAELEDSGVYFCASMTSGRPHEQFFGPGTRLTVL.